The T cell receptor beta chain described here comes from a study of response to subunit inactivated influenza vaccine. TCRdb independently ran MiXCR on the RT-PCR reads; one entry per CDR3 protein. The table records 500,000 or so distinct CDR3 sequences, 16% of them present only once. Germline assignment: CDR1 DFQATT and CDR2 SNEGSKA (reference sequence). The V gene end was trimmed by 3 bases and the J gene end by 5 bases; junction bases not matched to a gene: 6. This CDR3 is 15 amino acids long. The specimen was CD4+ T cells sorted from PBMCs, collected roughly 24 months after vaccination. V is TRBV20-1 and J is TRBJ2-5, with 13 bases identical to TRBD2. The sequence was collected from a man in his fifties or sixties who received an inactivated influenza vaccine. For the CDR3, the DNA is TGCAGTGCTAGCCCGGGACTAGCGGGATATGAGACCCAGTACTTC. Amino acids: CSASPGLAGYETQYF.